One and the same sample provided the 23 T cell receptor beta chains below, sequenced in a study of cytomegalovirus exposure and HLA in healthy donors. 60 Vbeta and 13 Jbeta primers were used in PCR. Measured with immunoSEQ multiplex PCR; TCRdb has only the in-frame clones, and not every one. The data contain 100,000 to 150,000 clones, around 86% of them singletons. Material: PBMCs. All receptors derive from a man aged 18-30 years in good health and CMV-seronegative.

J is TRBJ2-5 and V is TRBV29-1, with D possibly being TRBD2 (5 bases). The germline V gene encodes CDR1 SQVTM and CDR2 ANQGSEA. The CDR3 has 13 residues. The ends were cut back, 5 bases at V and 5 bases at J, with 15 bases in the middle. The CDR3 loop is CSVLYEGRETQYF. The CDR3 DNA reads TGCAGCGTTCTATACGAGGGAAGGGAGACCCAGTACTTC. Filled out from reference TRBV29-1 and TRBJ2-5, the complete variable domain reads SAVISQKPSRDICQRGTSLTIQCQVDSQVTMMFWYRQQPGQSLTLIATANQGSEATYESGFVIDKFPISRPNLTFSTLTVSNMSPEDSSIYLCSVLYEGRETQYFGPGTRLLVL.

V usage is TRBV29-1 and J usage is TRBJ2-5; D is possibly TRBD2 (7 bases). The CDR3 runs 14 residues. Trimming took 3 bases from V and 2 from J, leaving 13 bases between them. CDR1 SQVTM and CDR2 ANQGSEA come from the germline V gene. CDR3 residues: CSVDRGALQETQYF. CDR3 coding DNA: TGCAGCGTTGACCGGGGGGCCTTACAAGAGACCCAGTACTTC.

This clone was seen a handful of times. V is TRBV4-3 and J is TRBJ2-5; 11 nucleotides agree with TRBD2. CDR3 length: 15 amino acids. The V gene's germline CDR1 is LGHNA and CDR2 YSLEER. The V and J ends lost 1 base and 5 bases, in that order; junction bases with no gene match: 3. The CDR3 region is CASSQVAGGPETQYF. The CDR3 region has the DNA TGCGCCAGCAGCCAAGTAGCGGGGGGGCCGGAGACCCAGTACTTC.

This clone was counted only a few times. The rearrangement joins TRBV6-5 to TRBJ1-5; TRBD1 agrees at 7 bases. The CDR3 is 15 residues long. V shed 6 bases, J shed 2 bases, and the junction held 7 bases outside the gene matches. From germline, CDR1 is MNHEY and CDR2 SVGAGI. The CDR3 DNA follows: TGTGCCAGCAGGGATAGACAGGGAGGCAATCAGCCCCAGCATTTT. Protein sequence: CASRDRQGGNQPQHF.

This clone was picked up one time. The CDR3 sequence: CASSQWNRDRIYEQYF. The CDR3 bases are TGTGCCAGCAGCCAATGGAACCGGGACAGAATTTACGAGCAGTACTTC. The chain combines TRBV14 with TRBJ2-7, with TRBD1 matching over 7 bases. The ends lost 2 bases at V and 4 bases at J; junction bases unmatched: 11. The CDR3 sequence is 16 residues long. Germline V gene data show CDR1 as SGHDN and CDR2 as FVKESK.

J is TRBJ2-5 and V is TRBV19; D is undetermined. V lost 0 bases and J 4 bases, leaving 12 bases between the germline ends. CDR3 length: 15 residues. Germline CDR1 is LNHDA and CDR2 is SQIVND (reference sequence). CDR3 sequence reads: CASSIDRLSGETQYF. The CDR3 DNA reads as TGTGCCAGTAGTATAGATCGTCTATCTGGAGAGACCCAGTACTTC. Full variable domain (missing parts from reference TRBV19 and TRBJ2-5): DGGITQSPKYLFRKEGQNVTLSCEQNLNHDAMYWYRQDPGQGLRLIYYSQIVNDFQKGDIAEGYSVSREKKESFPLTVTSAQKNPTAFYLCASSIDRLSGETQYFGPGTRLLVL.

This CDR3 is CSVDGGRSEAFF. CDR3 nucleotide sequence: TGCAGCGTTGACGGGGGACGCTCCGAAGCTTTCTTT. V usage is TRBV29-1 and J usage is TRBJ1-1, with a tentative D call TRBD1 (5 bases). V was cut by 3 bases and J by 8 bases, with 13 bases left in between. The germline V gene has CDR1 SQVTM and CDR2 ANQGSEA. There are 12 residues in the CDR3.

V is TRBV30 and J is TRBJ2-7; D uncertain. The CDR3 runs to 12 residues. With 0 bases removed from V and 5 bases from J, the gap between germline ends came to 8 bases. In germline, CDR1 is GTSNPN, CDR2 SVGIG (reference sequence). The CDR3 DNA follows: TGTGCCTGGAGTGTATTGCGCCACGAGCAGTACTTC. Residues: CAWSVLRHEQYF.

CDR3 in amino acids: CASSLSNTGELFF. CDR3 in DNA: TGTGCCAGCAGCTTGAGTAACACCGGGGAGCTGTTTTTT. The gene calls are TRBV7-9 and TRBJ2-2; D not certain. The CDR3 consists of 13 residues. From germline, CDR1 is SEHNR and CDR2 FQNEAQ (reference sequence). V was cut by 3 bases and J by 2 bases, with 4 bases left in between.

V usage is TRBV6-5 and J usage is TRBJ1-5; D is possibly TRBD1 (6 bases). The CDR3 covers 13 residues. V lost 5 bases, J lost 6 bases, and 11 bases lay in between. Germline values: CDR1 MNHEY, CDR2 SVGAGI. CDR3 protein: CASSRTGTQPQHF. The CDR3 region has the DNA TGTGCCAGCAGTCGAACAGGGACTCAGCCCCAGCATTTT.

For the CDR3, the DNA is TGTGCCAGCAGCCCAGGGACAGGGAGCGGTGGTTCACCCCTCCACTTT. As protein: CASSPGTGSGGSPLHF. The chain recombines TRBV7-9 with TRBJ1-6; 9 bases agree with TRBD1. V dropped 5 bases and J dropped 9; count of bases not matched to a gene: 11. This CDR3 has 16 residues. Germline V gene lookup returns CDR1 SEHNR and CDR2 FQNEAQ (reference sequence).

DNA of the CDR3: TGTGCCAGCAGTGAAGTGACAACTTATTCCTACGAGCAGTACTTC. Its translation: CASSEVTTYSYEQYF. The chain couples TRBV2 to TRBJ2-5; D gene unclear. Gene TRBJ2-7 matches the end of the DNA better, so the J call may be wrong. Germline assignment: CDR1 SNHLY and CDR2 FYNNEI. CDR3 length: 15 amino acids.

This clone was recorded only once. The chain uses TRBV5-5 and TRBJ2-3; maybe TRBD1 (6 bases). Germline CDR1 reads SGHKS; CDR2 reads YYEKEE (reference sequence). The V end lost 3 bases, the J end lost 4 bases, and 18 bases lay between the germline ends. The CDR3 spans 16 residues. CDR3 DNA sequence: TGTGCCAGCAGCTACACGGAGACAGGACTCCCAGATACGCAGTATTTT. Its protein product is CASSYTETGLPDTQYF.

Written as DNA, the CDR3 is TGTGCCAGCAGCTCCGCGGACAGGAACACTGAAGCTTTCTTT. Its translation is CASSSADRNTEAFF. This chain connects TRBV7-3 to TRBJ1-1, with a tentative D call TRBD1 (6 bases). In germline, CDR1 is SGHTA, CDR2 FQGTGA. The CDR3 covers 14 residues. V was trimmed by 4 bases and J by 1 base, leaving 10 bases between them.

The V call is TRBV5-1, the J call TRBJ1-2; no clear D. V was trimmed by 0 bases and J by 6 bases, leaving 12 bases between them. The CDR3 has 14 residues. CDR1 and CDR2 from the germline V gene are SGHRS and YFSETQ. The CDR3 DNA reads TGCGCCAGCAGCTTGGAAACGGGTTTGGATGGCTACACCTTC. As protein: CASSLETGLDGYTF.

The chain has TRBV25-1 and TRBJ1-1; D is ambiguous. The CDR3 covers 15 residues. In germline, CDR1 is MGHDK, CDR2 SYGVNS. The V gene lost 4 bases and the J gene lost 1 base, with 13 bases spanning the gap. Here the CDR3 reads CASSASSGWNTEAFF. The DNA of the CDR3 is TGTGCCAGCAGTGCCTCCAGCGGTTGGAACACTGAAGCTTTCTTT.

This chain connects TRBV27 to TRBJ1-4; D not certain. CDR3 length equals 17 residues. V gave up 7 bases and J gave up 4 bases, with 22 bases separating them. Germline lookup yields CDR1 MNHEY and CDR2 SMNVEV (reference sequence). CDR3 sequence: CASTSLPSHSVNEKLFF. CDR3 DNA: TGTGCCAGCACCTCCTTGCCCTCCCACTCCGTTAATGAAAAACTGTTTTTT.

V and J are TRBV29-1 and TRBJ1-2; tentatively, D is TRBD1 (5 bases). The CDR3 has 11 amino acids. Trimming removed 3 bases from V and 8 bases from J, with 10 bases in between. Per germline, CDR1 SQVTM and CDR2 ANQGSEA. CDR3 in amino acids: CSVERGSGYTF. Here the CDR3 DNA reads TGCAGCGTTGAGCGGGGCTCGGGCTACACCTTC.

The chain links TRBV30 to TRBJ2-1; TRBD2 matches at 14 bases. V lost 2 bases and J lost 0; bases outside the gene matches: 12. The CDR3 spans 20 residues. Germline CDR1 GTSNPN, CDR2 SVGIG (reference sequence). CDR3 coding DNA: TGTGCCTGGAGTACCCCCGGACTAGCGGGGGGCCTCAGCTCCTACAATGAGCAGTTCTTC. Translation: CAWSTPGLAGGLSSYNEQFF.

The chain combines TRBV19 with TRBJ1-6; no clear D gene. The CDR3 consists of 14 residues. In germline, CDR1 is LNHDA, CDR2 SQIVND (reference sequence). The V end lost 1 base, the J end lost 5 bases, and 6 bases lay between the germline ends. The DNA for the CDR3 is TGTGCCAGTAGTATAGGCCAGAATAATTCACCCCTCCACTTT. It specifies CASSIGQNNSPLHF. Full variable domain (rest looked up from reference TRBV19 and TRBJ1-6): DGGITQSPKYLFRKEGQNVTLSCEQNLNHDAMYWYRQDPGQGLRLIYYSQIVNDFQKGDIAEGYSVSREKKESFPLTVTSAQKNPTAFYLCASSIGQNNSPLHFGNGTRLTVT.

The chain recombines TRBV13 with TRBJ1-6; no clear D gene. Trimming stripped 5 bases from V and 0 bases from J, with 5 bases between. This CDR3 has 14 amino acids. Germline V gene lookup returns CDR1 PRHDT and CDR2 FYEKMQ (reference sequence). The CDR3 region has the DNA TGTGCCAGCAGCCTTAGCTCCTATAATTCACCCCTCCACTTT. Encoded protein: CASSLSSYNSPLHF.

The chain has TRBV7-2 and TRBJ2-1, with 9 bases lining up with TRBD2. Germline CDR1 reads SGHTA; CDR2 reads FQGNSA. The V gene end was trimmed by 5 bases and the J gene end by 7 bases; junction bases not matched to a gene: 12. The CDR3 spans 16 residues. In nucleotides, the CDR3 is TGTGCCAGCAGCGGACGCGGGGGGGCGAAGGGAAATGAGCAGTTCTTC. It is translated as CASSGRGGAKGNEQFF.

V gene TRBV10-3 combines with J gene TRBJ1-3; maybe TRBD1 (5 bases). The CDR3 is 15 amino acids. CDR1 ENHRY and CDR2 SYGVKD come from the germline V gene. V was cut by 5 bases and J by 1 base, with 12 bases left in between. This chain's CDR3 is CAISRQGRSGNTIYF. CDR3 DNA: TGTGCCATCAGTCGTCAGGGCAGATCTGGAAACACCATATATTTT.